The 8 T cell receptor beta chains below come from one sample, sequenced in a study of blood T cell repertoires in COVID-19. Clones were sequenced by immunoSEQ multiplex PCR, and TCRdb holds only the in-frame ones, with some missing. The profile shows 150,000 to 200,000 clones, roughly 90% of them singletons. Sequencing was done on a sample of PBMCs or T cells enriched from blood (not recorded which). Receptor source: a woman younger than 35 who had recovered from COVID-19.

This clone showed up just once. The chain has TRBV7-9 and TRBJ2-7; D is undetermined. Trimming stripped 5 bases from V and 4 bases from J, with 12 bases between. Germline assignment: CDR1 SEHNR and CDR2 FQNEAQ (reference sequence). This CDR3 is built from 13 residues. The CDR3 loop is CASSARSEYEQYF. CDR3 DNA: TGTGCCAGCAGCGCCCGAAGCGAGTACGAGCAGTACTTC.

The V call is TRBV7-8, the J call TRBJ2-3; 9 nucleotides agree with TRBD1. V trimming: 5 bases; J trimming: 4 bases; junction bases outside the gene matches: 19. The germline V gene has CDR1 SGHVS and CDR2 FQNEAQ. The CDR3 is 19 amino acids. This chain's CDR3 is CASSHRGLMDLSPADTQYF. The CDR3 DNA reads as TGTGCCAGCAGCCACAGGGGGCTCATGGACCTTTCTCCGGCAGATACGCAGTATTTT.

This clone was recorded only once. The V and J genes are TRBV28 and TRBJ2-1, with D perhaps TRBD1 (6 bases). CDR1 and CDR2 from the germline V gene are MDHEN and SYDVKM. CDR3 size: 14 residues. The V gene lost 8 bases and the J gene lost 2 bases, with 13 bases spanning the gap. In DNA form, the CDR3 reads TGTGCCAGCGTCAGGGGAACGGCCTACAATGAGCAGTTCTTC. Protein: CASVRGTAYNEQFF.

This rearrangement joins TRBV5-4 to TRBJ1-4; 10 nucleotides line up with TRBD1. This CDR3 region has 14 residues. CDR1 and CDR2 (germline): SGHNT, YYREEE (reference sequence). Trimming at V came to 4 bases and at J to 7 bases, leaving 4 bases not matched to a gene. The CDR3 protein is CASSLDRGTEKLFF. CDR3 nucleotide sequence: TGTGCCAGCAGCCTGGACAGGGGGACTGAAAAACTGTTTTTT.

The chain couples TRBV3-1 (or the pseudogene TRBV3-2) to TRBJ2-3; 10 nucleotides match TRBD2. CDR3 length: 15 amino acids. The germline CDR1 and CDR2 sequences are LGHDT and YNNKEL (reference sequence). The V and J ends lost 1 base and 4 bases, in that order; junction bases with no gene match: 2. The CDR3 DNA reads as TGTGCCAGCAGCCAAGGGCTAGCGGGAGCAGATACGCAGTATTTT. Protein sequence: CASSQGLAGADTQYF.

The chain is built from TRBV6-5 and TRBJ2-2; 10 nucleotides match TRBD2. The CDR3 has 14 amino acids. CDR1 is MNHEY and CDR2 is SVGAGI in the germline V gene. V was clipped by 4 bases and J by 5 bases; unmatched bases: 1. CDR3 region: CASSWTSGTGELFF. CDR3 sequence (DNA): TGTGCCAGCAGTTGGACTAGCGGAACCGGGGAGCTGTTTTTT.

DNA for the CDR3: TGTGCCAGCAGTTACGCGGGCCCCGGCGCAGATACGCAGTATTTT. Its protein product is CASSYAGPGADTQYF. This chain uses TRBV6-5 with TRBJ2-3; weak D call: TRBD2 (5 bases). The CDR3 runs 15 residues. Germline CDR1 is MNHEY and CDR2 is SVGAGI. The ends were cut back, 2 bases at V and 4 bases at J, with 13 bases in the middle.

V is TRBV19 and J is TRBJ2-1; the match to TRBD2 covers 10 bases. The V gene's germline CDR1 is LNHDA and CDR2 SQIVND (reference sequence). V dropped 4 bases and J dropped 6; count of bases not matched to a gene: 9. The CDR3 covers 16 residues. The CDR3 DNA follows: TGTGCCAGTAGTAGGGCTCTAGCGGGAGTTTCCAATGAGCAGTTCTTC. Protein sequence: CASSRALAGVSNEQFF.